The rows below give T cell receptor beta chains drawn from one sample of a study of tissue T cells after allogeneic stem cell transplantation. TCRdb's copy holds only in-frame clones and misses some; the assay was immunoSEQ multiplex PCR. The sample includes 9,500 to 15,000 clones, around three quarters seen only once; the top ten take roughly 14%. The sequenced sample was tissue from the right colon, obtained at autopsy. The receptors were sampled from a woman aged 18-49 years with breast cancer. Each CDR3 is given with its conserved first and last residue. The D gene is left open where the match is weak. Expanded clones get a size class; other rows say once, few or many, or leave the size out.

d_gene	v_gene	j_gene	abundance	CDR3nt	CDR3aa
TRBD2	TRBV2	TRBJ2-3	NA	TGTGCCAGCGGACTAGCGGGAGTAACAGATACGCAGTATTTT	CASGLAGVTDTQYF
NA	TRBV19	TRBJ2-7	few	TGTGCCACTATGGTATTTTTAGCGGTCCTTGACGAGCAGTACTTC	CATMVFLAVLDEQYF
TRBD1	TRBV24-1	TRBJ1-5	few	TGTGCCACCAGTGATTCGAGACAGGGAAGGAAGCCCCAGCATTTT	CATSDSRQGRKPQHF
TRBD1	TRBV5-1	TRBJ2-7	NA	TGCGCCAGCGCGCGGATTCCGGGACAGGGAATATCTAAGTACTTC	CASARIPGQGISKYF
NA	TRBV11-3	TRBJ1-1	few	TGTGCCAGCAGCTTGGACGGGAAGAACACTGAAGCTTTCTTT	CASSLDGKNTEAFF
NA	TRBV5-1	TRBJ2-5	NA	TGCGCCAGCAGCTTGGAGGACCAAGAGACCCAGTACTTC	CASSLEDQETQYF
NA	TRBV7-6	TRBJ1-6	NA	TGTGCCAGCAGCTTATCATCAGCCTATTCACCCCTCCACTTT	CASSLSSAYSPLHF
NA	TRBV7-9	TRBJ1-6	NA	TGTGCCAGCAGCCCCACTCCGGCTGCGGGGACCGAGGCCCTCCACTTT	CASSPTPAAGTEALHF
TRBD1	TRBV10-3	TRBJ2-2	NA	TGTGCCATCAGACCCTGGCAGGGGGCCGGGAAGGGGGAGCTGTTTTTT	CAIRPWQGAGKGELFF
TRBD1	TRBV10-3	TRBJ2-7	NA	TGTGCCGCCCGGACAGGGAACGAGCAGTACTTC	CAARTGNEQYF
TRBD1	TRBV28	TRBJ1-1	NA	TGTGCCAGCAGTTTAGGGAGGACAGGGGGGGTCACTGAAGCTTTCTTT	CASSLGRTGGVTEAFF
TRBD2	TRBV6-4	TRBJ2-1	NA	TGTGCCAGCAGTGACTCTAGCGGGGGGGCGGATGAGCAGTTCTTC	CASSDSSGGADEQFF
TRBD2	TRBV9	TRBJ2-3	NA	TGTGCCAGCACCGAAGGCGGGGGGAGCACAGATACGCAGTATTTT	CASTEGGGSTDTQYF
NA	TRBV7-2	TRBJ1-1	NA	TGTGCCAGCAGCTTATCCGGGGGAAGTAGGACTGAAGCTTTCTTT	CASSLSGGSRTEAFF
NA	TRBV9	TRBJ1-2	NA	TGTGCCAGCAGCAAAACCGCAGTTAACTATGGCTACACCTTC	CASSKTAVNYGYTF
TRBD2	TRBV7-2	TRBJ2-7	NA	TGTGCCAGCAGCTCCTCCCCAGCGGGGGCCTACGAGCAGTACTTC	CASSSSPAGAYEQYF
TRBD1	TRBV2	TRBJ1-5	NA	TGTGCCAGCAGTACCGGGACAGGGACGGCGGATCAGCCCCAGCATTTT	CASSTGTGTADQPQHF
NA	TRBV6-6	TRBJ2-5	NA	TGTGCCAGCAGTTACTCGGGGCAGAAAGAGACCCAGTACTTC	CASSYSGQKETQYF
NA	TRBV14	TRBJ2-1	few	TGTGCCAGCAGCCAGGCCCTATATAATGAGCAGTTCTTC	CASSQALYNEQFF
NA	TRBV2	TRBJ1-2	NA	TGTGCCAGCAGGCCAGATATGCTGGGCTACACCTTC	CASRPDMLGYTF
TRBD1	TRBV29-1	TRBJ1-2	NA	TGCAGCGATGGGACAGGGGAGGGCGGCTACACCTTC	CSDGTGEGGYTF
TRBD1	TRBV7-2	TRBJ2-3	NA	TGTGCCAGCAGCTTACGGACAGGGCCAGATACGCAGTATTTT	CASSLRTGPDTQYF
NA	TRBV19	TRBJ1-2	NA	TGTGCCAGTAGTATTCGGTCCTATGGCTACACCTTC	CASSIRSYGYTF